The subject of this entry is one T cell receptor (beta chain). Its antigen specificity is not known. One base away there is no much larger clone; base qualities are not given. Its CDR3 holds 15 amino acids, cysteine through phenylalanine. The kept DNA is CDR3 alone, 45 bases in frame from the first base. The germline V gene sets CDR1 to MGHRA and CDR2 to YSYEKL. V has 4 bases trimmed and J has 0 bases trimmed; junction bases matching no gene number 6. Inclusion was restricted to participants for whom at least one PBMC sample before ART initiation and at least two post-ART samples were available. All participants with HIV were treated in the United States of America. Cryopreserved samples of about 0.95-11 million PBMC were thawed and washed before DNA extraction. At the time of the earliest PBMC sample, participants with HIV were aged between roughly 20 and 60 years. Per participant, PBMC samples came from 1-4 timepoints prior to ART initiation and 2-8 timepoints following ART initiation, for a median of 7 samples. For every participant, serial HIV viral load, CD4+ T-cell count, ART history and demographic data were obtained. Using a Qiagen kit on a QIAcube, genomic DNA was extracted from unsorted PBMC, with samples processed in batches of 12.

The data belong to a study of long-term antiretroviral therapy in people with HIV (dated 2022 in TCRdb). Study-wide context: The earliest samples were collected about a decade before the 2015 WHO recommendation for immediate ART, when ART was typically delayed until CD4 counts fell. A retrospective serial study tested whether ART initiation and durable HIV suppression were associated with changes in peripheral blood TRB repertoire composition and diversity. From some 27 adults with confirmed HIV infection, the cohort provided approximately 190 cryopreserved PBMC samples, gathered serially across a mean of approximately six years (range 1-12). Among the 30 to 35 participants with HIV, about a dozen were female. Test extractions of a monoclonal T-cell line alongside approximately 34 polyclonal samples showed no cross-contamination during QIAcube processing.

The immunoSEQ hsTCRB v3.0 assay was used at survey level resolution to sequence the TRB variable region. The target sequencing depth for TRB was about 40,000-55,000 T-cell genomes per sample. An Illumina MiSeq with a v3 150-cycle kit was used to sequence the pooled TRB libraries. For the original study's pipeline: Repertoire analysis was run in R within a reproducible Nextflow workflow that covered QC, data transformation and analysis. LymphoSeq2, an R package for exploring AIRR-Seq data, was used to implement the custom analyses. A handful of samples that produced fewer than 5000 total TRB sequences were removed, so fewer than 200 HIV repertoires were analyzed. Of the 188 retained HIV repertoires, over 55 were collected before and approximately 130 after ART initiation. Each repertoire was downsampled to 5000 TRB nucleotide sequences, and summary statistics were averaged across 100 downsampling iterations. TRB sequences were retained for analysis only if CDR3 regions of at least seven amino acids were present. Two measures captured diversity: a Shannon entropy-derived clonality score and the Gini coefficient. In the repertoire networks, any two of the top 5000 CDR3 amino acid sequences were linked whenever the two sequences differed by an edit distance of one. For TRB CDR3 amino acid sequences, antigen specificity groups and MHC restriction were predicted with GLIPH2. To flag known associations with CMV, EBV, HIV or tissue antigens, CDR3 amino acid sequences were compared against VDJdb and McPAS-TCR. Pre-ART, post-ART and control groups were compared with Wilcoxon signed-rank tests and Holm-Bonferroni correction. The table comes from immuneACCESS by way of TCRdb, which keeps in-frame sequences with V and J called. Part of the clones is missing from these tables; in studies checked, under half for an unresolved V gene and the rest for unknown reasons. V, J and clone size were drawn from that table, and D and trimming were deduced from the DNA. This sample lists over 25,000 clones; about 84% were detected once. About 11% of the sample is taken by the ten largest.

Overall study results and their limits: Because pre-ART samples had limited cell numbers, profiling was done on unsorted PBMC rather than on sorted CD4+ and CD8+ T cells. HIV repertoires had narrower CDR3 length ranges than controls, and the network structure suggested an antigen-experienced repertoire that shifted only slightly toward naive after ART. Because PBMC availability was limited, only the TCR beta chain was sequenced, with no alpha chain pairing. The repertoire was dominated across all time points by expanded TRB clones identified before ART initiation, although this dominance was seen to fluctuate and to decrease in many PLHIV after ART. No data were available on ART adherence, viral resistance or therapy changes, limiting inferences about post-ART repertoire changes. Starting ART was linked to a significant rise in TRB diversity, yet even after long-term ART the diversity remained significantly lower than in transplant donor controls. The samples span the years 2004 to 2017, and the ART regimens used may be less effective than current regimens.

The chain was built from TRBV4-1 and TRBJ2-7, with 7 bases in between that match TRBD2. The sample consisted of unsorted PBMCs, taken 0.8 years before starting antiretroviral therapy. The source of this sequence is a man aged 18 to 35 with HIV. The DNA sequence reads TGCGCCAGCAGCCTTAAGCGGGGCTTCTCCTACGAGCAGTACTTC. The resulting protein is CASSLKRGFSYEQYF.